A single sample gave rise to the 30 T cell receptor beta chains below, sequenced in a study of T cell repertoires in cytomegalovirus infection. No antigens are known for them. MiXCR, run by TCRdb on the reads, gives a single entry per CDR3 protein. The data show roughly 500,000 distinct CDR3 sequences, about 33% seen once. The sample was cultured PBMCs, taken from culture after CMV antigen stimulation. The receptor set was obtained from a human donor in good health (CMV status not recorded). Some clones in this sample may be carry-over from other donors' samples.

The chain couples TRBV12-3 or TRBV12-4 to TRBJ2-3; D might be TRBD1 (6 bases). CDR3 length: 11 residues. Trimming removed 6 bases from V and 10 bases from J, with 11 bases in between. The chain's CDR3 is CASRAQGPQYF. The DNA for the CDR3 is TGTGCCAGCAGGGCACAGGGACCGCAGTATTTT.

This CDR3 reads CASSSEAKQFF. In DNA form, the CDR3 reads TGTGCCAGCAGCTCGGAGGCCAAGCAGTTCTTC. The chain joins TRBV11-2 to TRBJ2-1, with TRBD2 as a possible D gene (5 bases). CDR1 is SGHAT, CDR2 FQNNGV, per germline. CDR3 length equals 11 residues. V lost 4 bases and J lost 11, with 9 bases in between. Full variable domain (outside the CDR3, taken from reference TRBV11-2 and TRBJ2-1): EAGVAQSPRYKIIEKRQSVAFWCNPISGHATLYWYQQILGQGPKLLIQFQNNGVVDDSQLPKDRFSAERLKGVDSTLKIQPAKLEDSAVYLCASSSEAKQFFGPGTRLTVL.

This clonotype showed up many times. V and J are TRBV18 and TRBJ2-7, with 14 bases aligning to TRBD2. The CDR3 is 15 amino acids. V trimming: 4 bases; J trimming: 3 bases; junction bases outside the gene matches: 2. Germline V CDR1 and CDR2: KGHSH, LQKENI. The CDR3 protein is CASSQGLAGGYEQYF. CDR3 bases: TGTGCCAGCTCACAAGGACTAGCGGGGGGCTACGAGCAGTACTTC.

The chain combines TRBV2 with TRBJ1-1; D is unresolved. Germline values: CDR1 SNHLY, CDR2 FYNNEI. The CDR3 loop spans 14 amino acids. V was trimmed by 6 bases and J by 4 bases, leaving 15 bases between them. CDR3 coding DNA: TGTGCCAGCAGGAAGGACGGAGGGAGCACTGAAGCTTTCTTT. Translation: CASRKDGGSTEAFF. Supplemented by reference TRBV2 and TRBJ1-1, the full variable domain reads EPEVTQTPSHQVTQMGQEVILRCVPISNHLYFYWYRQILGQKVEFLVSFYNNEISEKSEIFDDQFSVERPDGSNFTLKIRSTKLEDSAMYFCASRKDGGSTEAFFGQGTRLTVV.

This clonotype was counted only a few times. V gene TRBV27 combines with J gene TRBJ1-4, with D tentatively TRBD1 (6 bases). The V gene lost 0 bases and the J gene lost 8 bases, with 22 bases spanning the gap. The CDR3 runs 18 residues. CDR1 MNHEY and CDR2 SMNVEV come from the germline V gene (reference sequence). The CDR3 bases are TGTGCCAGCAGTTTATCCTGGGACAATTCAAACAAGGGGGAAAAACTGTTTTTT. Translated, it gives CASSLSWDNSNKGEKLFF.

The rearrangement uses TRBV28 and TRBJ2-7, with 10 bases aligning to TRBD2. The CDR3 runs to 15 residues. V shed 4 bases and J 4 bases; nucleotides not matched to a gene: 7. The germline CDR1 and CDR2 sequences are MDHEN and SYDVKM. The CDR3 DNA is TGTGCCAGCAGTTCTACTAGCGGGAAGGGTTACGAGCAGTACTTC. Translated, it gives CASSSTSGKGYEQYF.

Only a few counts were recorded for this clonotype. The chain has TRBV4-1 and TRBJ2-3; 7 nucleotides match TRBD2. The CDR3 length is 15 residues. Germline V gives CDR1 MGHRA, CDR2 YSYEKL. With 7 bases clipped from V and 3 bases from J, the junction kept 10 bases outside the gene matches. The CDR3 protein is CASTQGGRWTDTQYF. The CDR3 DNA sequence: TGCGCCAGCACCCAGGGCGGGAGATGGACAGATACGCAGTATTTT.

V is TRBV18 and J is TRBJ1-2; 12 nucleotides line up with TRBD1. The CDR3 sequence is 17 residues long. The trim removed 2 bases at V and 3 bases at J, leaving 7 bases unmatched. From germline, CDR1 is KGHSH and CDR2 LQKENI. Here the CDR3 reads CASSPRTGTGGHYGYTF. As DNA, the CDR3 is TGTGCCAGCTCACCAAGGACCGGGACAGGGGGCCACTATGGCTACACCTTC.

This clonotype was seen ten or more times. The CDR3 is CATRGPGQGTVPGNTIYF. CDR3 DNA sequence: TGTGCCACCAGGGGCCCGGGACAGGGTACCGTGCCTGGAAACACCATATATTTT. V gene TRBV24-1 combines with J gene TRBJ1-3, with 9 nucleotides matching TRBD1. Trimming at V came to 7 bases and at J to 2 bases, leaving 14 bases not matched to a gene. CDR3 length: 18 amino acids. Germline CDR1 is KGHDR and CDR2 is SFDVKD.

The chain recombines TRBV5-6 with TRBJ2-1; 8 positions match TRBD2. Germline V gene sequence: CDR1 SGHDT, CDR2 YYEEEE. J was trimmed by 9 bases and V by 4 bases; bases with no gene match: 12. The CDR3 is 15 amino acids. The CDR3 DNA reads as TGTGCCAGCAGCCGACTAGCGAGCGATAGGGGTGAGCAGTTCTTC. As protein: CASSRLASDRGEQFF.

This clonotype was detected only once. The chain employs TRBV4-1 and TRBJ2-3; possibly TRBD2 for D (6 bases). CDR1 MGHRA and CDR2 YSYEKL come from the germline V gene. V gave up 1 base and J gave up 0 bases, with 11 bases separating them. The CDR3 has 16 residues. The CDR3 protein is CASSQGAGGSTDTQYF. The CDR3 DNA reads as TGCGCCAGCAGCCAAGGGGCCGGGGGAAGCACAGATACGCAGTATTTT.

The CDR3 DNA is TGCAGTGCTGGCGGGGCAGAAAGCACAGATACGCAGTATTTT. Translation gives CSAGGAESTDTQYF. This chain uses TRBV20-1 with TRBJ2-3, with D tentatively TRBD2 (6 bases). Germline CDR1 is DFQATT and CDR2 is SNEGSKA (reference sequence). The CDR3 loop spans 14 amino acids. Trimming left V 5 bases short and J 0 bases short, with 12 bases between.

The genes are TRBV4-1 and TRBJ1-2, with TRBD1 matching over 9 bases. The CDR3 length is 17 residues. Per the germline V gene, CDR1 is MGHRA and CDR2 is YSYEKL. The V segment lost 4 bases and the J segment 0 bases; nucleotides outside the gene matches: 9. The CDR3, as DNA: TGCGCCAGCAGCCGGACCCGACAGGGGGAATCTAACTATGGCTACACCTTC. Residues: CASSRTRQGESNYGYTF.

Here the CDR3 reads CASSAAVWETQYF. CDR3 bases: TGTGCCAGCAGCGCAGCGGTTTGGGAGACCCAGTACTTC. This chain links TRBV7-2 with TRBJ2-5, with D possibly being TRBD2 (5 bases). Germline V gene sequence: CDR1 SGHTA, CDR2 FQGNSA. This CDR3 contains 13 residues. Between the trimmed V and J ends, which lost 5 bases and 5 bases, there was a span of 12 bases.

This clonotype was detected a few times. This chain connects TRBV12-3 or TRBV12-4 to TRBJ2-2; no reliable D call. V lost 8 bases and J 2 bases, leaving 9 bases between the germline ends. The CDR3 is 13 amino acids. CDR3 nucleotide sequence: TGTGCCAGCGGACCCTTCAACACCGGGGAGCTGTTTTTT. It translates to CASGPFNTGELFF.

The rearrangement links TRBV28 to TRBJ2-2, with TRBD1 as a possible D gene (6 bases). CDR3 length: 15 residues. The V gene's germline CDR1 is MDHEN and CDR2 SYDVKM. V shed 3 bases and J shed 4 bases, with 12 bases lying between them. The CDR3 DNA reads TGTGCCAGCAGTTTGTCGGACAGAACCACCGGGGAGCTGTTTTTT. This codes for CASSLSDRTTGELFF.

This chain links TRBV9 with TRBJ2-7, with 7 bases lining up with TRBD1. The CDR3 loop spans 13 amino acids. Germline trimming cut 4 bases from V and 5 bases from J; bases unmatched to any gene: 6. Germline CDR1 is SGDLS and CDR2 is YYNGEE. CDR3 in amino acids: CASSRDSQDEQYV. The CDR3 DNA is TGTGCCAGCAGCCGGGACAGTCAAGACGAGCAGTACGTC.

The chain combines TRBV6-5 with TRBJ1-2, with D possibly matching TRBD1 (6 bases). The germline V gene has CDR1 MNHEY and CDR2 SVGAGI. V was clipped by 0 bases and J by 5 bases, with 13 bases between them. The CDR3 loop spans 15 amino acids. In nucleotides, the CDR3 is TGTGCCAGCAGTTACTCTACGGGACACTCTTATGGCTACACCTTC. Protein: CASSYSTGHSYGYTF.

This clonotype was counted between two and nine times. The CDR3 loop is CASSLSSAYNEQFF. In nucleotides, the CDR3 is TGTGCCAGCAGTTTGAGTTCTGCTTACAATGAGCAGTTCTTC. The chain couples TRBV12-3 or TRBV12-4 to TRBJ2-1; D is unclear. The CDR3 runs to 14 residues. V was clipped by 3 bases and J by 4 bases, with 10 bases between them.

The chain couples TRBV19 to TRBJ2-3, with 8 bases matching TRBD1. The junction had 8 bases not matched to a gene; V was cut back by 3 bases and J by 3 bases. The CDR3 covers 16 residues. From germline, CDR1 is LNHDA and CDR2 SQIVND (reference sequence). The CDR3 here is CASSIRRTGTTDTQYF. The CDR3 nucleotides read TGTGCCAGTAGTATCCGTCGGACAGGGACAACAGATACGCAGTATTTT.

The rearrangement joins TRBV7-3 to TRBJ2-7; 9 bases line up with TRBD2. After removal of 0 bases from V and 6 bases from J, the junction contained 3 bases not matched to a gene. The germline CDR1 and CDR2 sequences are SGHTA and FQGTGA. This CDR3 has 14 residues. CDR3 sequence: CASSLTAGGAEQYF. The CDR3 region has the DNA TGTGCCAGCAGCTTAACGGCGGGAGGGGCCGAGCAGTACTTC.

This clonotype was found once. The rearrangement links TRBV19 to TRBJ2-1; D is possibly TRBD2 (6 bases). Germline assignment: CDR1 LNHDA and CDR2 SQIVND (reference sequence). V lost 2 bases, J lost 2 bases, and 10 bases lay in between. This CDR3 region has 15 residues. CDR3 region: CASSIFAGTYNEQFF. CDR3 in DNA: TGTGCCAGTAGTATATTCGCGGGGACCTACAATGAGCAGTTCTTC.

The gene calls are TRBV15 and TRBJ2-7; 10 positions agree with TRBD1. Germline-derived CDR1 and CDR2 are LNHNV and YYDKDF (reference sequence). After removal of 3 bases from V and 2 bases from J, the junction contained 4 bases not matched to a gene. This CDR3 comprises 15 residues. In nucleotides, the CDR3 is TGTGCCACCAGCAGCGGACAGGGGGGGGCCTACGAGCAGTACGTC. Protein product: CATSSGQGGAYEQYV.

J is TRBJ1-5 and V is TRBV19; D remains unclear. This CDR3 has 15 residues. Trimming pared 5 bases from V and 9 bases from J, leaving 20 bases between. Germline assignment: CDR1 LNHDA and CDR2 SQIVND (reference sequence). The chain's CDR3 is CASSPGTSLVGPQHF. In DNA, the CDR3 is TGTGCCAGTAGTCCGGGAACATCTTTAGTGGGGCCCCAGCATTTT.

The CDR3 DNA is TGTGCCACCCGCCCCGCAGGGGCAGCCTCCTACGAGCAGTACTTC. Protein sequence: CATRPAGAASYEQYF. The J gene is TRBJ2-7, the V gene TRBV25-1; TRBD1 might be the D (6 bases). Germline CDR1 and CDR2: MGHDK and SYGVNS. V was cut by 10 bases and J by 0 bases, with 19 bases left in between. The CDR3 runs 15 residues.

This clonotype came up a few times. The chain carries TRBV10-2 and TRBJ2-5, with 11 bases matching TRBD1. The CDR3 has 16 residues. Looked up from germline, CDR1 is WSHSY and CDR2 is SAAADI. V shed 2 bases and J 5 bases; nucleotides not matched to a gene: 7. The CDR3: CASSERGTGGRETQYF. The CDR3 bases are TGCGCCAGCAGTGAGAGGGGGACAGGGGGTAGGGAGACCCAGTACTTC.

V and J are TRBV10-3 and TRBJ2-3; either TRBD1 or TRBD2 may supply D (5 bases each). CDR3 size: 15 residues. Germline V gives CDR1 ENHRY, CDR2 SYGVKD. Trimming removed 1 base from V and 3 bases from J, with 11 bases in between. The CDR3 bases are TGTGCCATCAGTGAGTTTAAGGGGAGTACAGATACGCAGTATTTT. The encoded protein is CAISEFKGSTDTQYF.

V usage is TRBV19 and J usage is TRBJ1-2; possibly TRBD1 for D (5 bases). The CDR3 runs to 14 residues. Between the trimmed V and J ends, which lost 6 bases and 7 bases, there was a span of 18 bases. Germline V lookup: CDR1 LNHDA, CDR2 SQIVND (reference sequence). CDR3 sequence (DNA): TGTGCCAGTAGGTCATTAGGACCCCAGGGTGGCTACACCTTC. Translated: CASRSLGPQGGYTF.

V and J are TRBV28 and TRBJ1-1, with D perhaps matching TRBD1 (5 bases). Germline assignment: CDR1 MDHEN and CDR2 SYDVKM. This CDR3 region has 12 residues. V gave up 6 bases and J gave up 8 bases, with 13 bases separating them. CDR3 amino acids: CASSSATVEAFF. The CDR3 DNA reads TGTGCCAGCAGCAGCGCGACAGTAGAAGCTTTCTTT.

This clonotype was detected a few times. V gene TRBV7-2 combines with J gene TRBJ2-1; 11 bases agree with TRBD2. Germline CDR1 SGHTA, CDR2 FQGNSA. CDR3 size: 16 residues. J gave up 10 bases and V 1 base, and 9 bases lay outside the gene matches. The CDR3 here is CASSLVGTSGIREQFF. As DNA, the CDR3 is TGTGCCAGCAGCTTAGTAGGGACTAGCGGCATACGAGAGCAGTTCTTC.